The 6 T cell receptor beta chains below all came from one sample that was sequenced in a study of coeliac disease (dated by TCRdb to between 2021 and 2022). The library was built by means of the immunoSEQ multiplex PCR assay. The immuneACCESS repertoire file appears here via TCRdb, limited to in-frame rearrangements. These files lack a portion of the clones; in checked studies, under half of the deficit traces to unresolved V genes, and the cause of the others is not known. Here the sample has 5,100 or so clones; 69% occur a single time. The top ten hold around 13% of the sample. Sequenced sample: lymphocytes from the gut lamina propria. Sample cell subset or site, as interpreted from the label and publication: lamina propria cell (LPC) fraction of small intestinal biopsy. The receptors stem from a woman aged 40 to 55.

This clone was recorded only once. The chain combines TRBV4-2 with TRBJ1-4; D not certain. Trimming removed 3 bases from V and 0 bases from J, with 11 bases in between. Per the germline V gene, CDR1 is LGHNA and CDR2 is YNFKEQ. This CDR3 has 16 amino acids. For the CDR3, the DNA is TGTGCCAGCAGCCAGAGCGGTCCTGCAACTAATGAAAAACTGTTTTTT. Translating gives CASSQSGPATNEKLFF.

The genes are TRBV4-2 and TRBJ2-1; D is perhaps TRBD2 (6 bases). The CDR3 loop spans 15 amino acids. CDR1 LGHNA and CDR2 YNFKEQ come from the germline V gene. Trimming shortened V by 4 bases and J by 6 bases, and 16 bases separated the two germline ends. CDR3 sequence: CASSPSGTPGNEQFF. As DNA, the CDR3 is TGTGCCAGCAGCCCCTCCGGGACTCCCGGCAATGAGCAGTTCTTC.

The chain carries TRBV9 and TRBJ2-2, with a possible D match to TRBD1 (6 bases). The V gene's germline CDR1 is SGDLS and CDR2 YYNGEE. V was cut by 3 bases and J by 0 bases, with 12 bases left in between. This CDR3 contains 16 residues. The CDR3 coding sequence is TGTGCCAGCAGCGAAGGGACACTGTCGAACACCGGGGAGCTGTTTTTT. Protein: CASSEGTLSNTGELFF.

The J gene is TRBJ2-3, the V gene TRBV10-3, with D possibly matching TRBD2 (5 bases). CDR1 is ENHRY, CDR2 SYGVKD, per germline. Trimming shortened V by 6 bases and J by 3 bases, and 13 bases separated the two germline ends. The CDR3 is 14 residues long. The CDR3 protein is CAIRPEGPTDTQYF. In DNA form, the CDR3 reads TGTGCCATCAGACCCGAGGGCCCTACAGATACGCAGTATTTT.

V usage is TRBV7-2 and J usage is TRBJ2-1, with 8 nucleotides matching TRBD2. There are 16 residues in the CDR3. The V gene end was trimmed by 4 bases and the J gene end by 6 bases; junction bases not matched to a gene: 11. Per germline, CDR1 SGHTA and CDR2 FQGNSA. The CDR3 bases are TGTGCCAGCAGCTCTGCCGCCGGGGCGGGGGGCAATGAGCAGTTCTTC. Translated, it gives CASSSAAGAGGNEQFF.

This clone has more than one count but fewer than ten. The chain links TRBV9 to TRBJ2-3; tentatively, D is TRBD2 (7 bases). Trimming shortened V by 4 bases and J by 0 bases, and 12 bases separated the two germline ends. The CDR3 is 15 amino acids. Per the germline V gene, CDR1 is SGDLS and CDR2 is YYNGEE. The CDR3 reads CASSSSGTSTDTQYF. The CDR3, as DNA: TGTGCCAGCAGCTCGAGCGGGACAAGCACAGATACGCAGTATTTT. Filled out from reference TRBV9 and TRBJ2-3, the complete variable domain reads DSGVTQTPKHLITATGQRVTLRCSPRSGDLSVYWYQQSLDQGLQFLIQYYNGEERAKGNILERFSAQQFPDLHSELNLSSLELGDSALYFCASSSSGTSTDTQYFGPGTRLTVL.